The 24 T cell receptor beta chains below were found in one sample sequenced in a study of a mutant IDH1 vaccine in newly diagnosed glioma. The antigens of these receptors remain unknown. The time point: week 23, last vaccination. Topical imiquimod accompanied each vaccine dose, which consisted of 300 ug of mutant IDH1 20-mer peptide. Using immunoSEQ multiplex PCR, the repertoire was profiled, and TCRdb retains in-frame clones only, with some absent. The sample lists about 55,000 clones; approximately 80% were seen once. Sequences were derived from PBMCs, sampled from a glioma patient whose treatment included an IDH1 peptide vaccine. The receptors originated from a man aged 35-49 years with glioma.

The chain uses TRBV2 and TRBJ2-7, with D hard to call. The germline gives CDR1 SNHLY, CDR2 FYNNEI. V lost 3 bases and J lost 0, with 12 bases in between. The CDR3 contains 15 residues. This CDR3 reads CASSDVGPSSYEQYF. The DNA for the CDR3 is TGTGCCAGCAGTGATGTCGGGCCTTCCTCCTACGAGCAGTACTTC.

This clone was detected only a few times. This chain's CDR3 is CASSRGIAGGTYEQYF. The CDR3 nucleotides are TGTGCCAGCAGCCGAGGTATAGCGGGGGGCACCTACGAGCAGTACTTC. This chain joins TRBV11-2 and TRBJ2-7; 10 bases agree with TRBD2. This CDR3 spans 16 amino acids. V dropped 5 bases and J dropped 2; count of bases not matched to a gene: 9. Germline V gene data show CDR1 as SGHAT and CDR2 as FQNNGV.

The V gene is TRBV5-1, the J gene TRBJ1-2; D ambiguous. V shed 0 bases and J shed 8 bases, with 14 bases lying between them. The CDR3 has 14 amino acids. Germline V CDR1 and CDR2: SGHRS, YFSETQ. The DNA of the CDR3 is TGCGCCAGCAGCTTGGCCCCTCCGGTGAAGGGCTACACCTTC. Amino acids: CASSLAPPVKGYTF.

This rearrangement joins TRBV5-4 to TRBJ1-2; the D gene is possibly TRBD1 (5 bases). Per the germline V gene, CDR1 is SGHNT and CDR2 is YYREEE (reference sequence). The CDR3 runs 12 residues. Between the trimmed V and J ends, which lost 1 base and 7 bases, there was a span of 8 bases. In DNA, the CDR3 is TGTGCCAGCAGCTTGCCGAGGGGTGGCTACACCTTC. It translates to CASSLPRGGYTF. Full variable domain (outside the CDR3, taken from reference TRBV5-4 and TRBJ1-2): ETGVTQSPTHLIKTRGQQVTLRCSSQSGHNTVSWYQQALGQGPQFIFQYYREEENGRGNFPPRFSGLQFPNYSSELNVNALELDDSALYLCASSLPRGGYTFGSGTRLTVV.

Here the CDR3 reads CASSPDFEKLFF. For the CDR3, the DNA is TGCGCCAGCAGCCCGGATTTCGAAAAACTGTTTTTT. This rearrangement joins TRBV4-1 to TRBJ1-4; D unresolved. The CDR3 spans 12 residues. V was shortened by 4 bases and J by 8 bases, with 8 bases between the two germline ends. Germline assignment: CDR1 MGHRA and CDR2 YSYEKL.

This chain connects TRBV18 to TRBJ1-2; possibly TRBD1 for D (6 bases). The CDR3 is made up of 17 amino acids. Trimming cost V 1 base and J 4 bases, with 19 bases left between them. The germline V gene encodes CDR1 KGHSH and CDR2 LQKENI. The CDR3 loop reads CASSPREGGQSTYGYTF. As DNA, the CDR3 is TGTGCCAGCTCACCACGGGAGGGGGGACAAAGTACCTATGGCTACACCTTC.

The chain links TRBV7-9 to TRBJ1-1; perhaps TRBD1 as D (6 bases). Germline loops: CDR1 SEHNR, CDR2 FQNEAQ (reference sequence). Trimming took off 6 bases at V and 5 bases at J, with 16 bases between the two ends. CDR3 length: 14 amino acids. CDR3 residues: CASRTQGGGTEAFF. The CDR3 bases are TGTGCCAGCAGGACACAGGGCGGGGGGACTGAAGCTTTCTTT.

This clone was seen just once. The chain joins TRBV5-5 to TRBJ1-2; 10 bases line up with TRBD1. Germline assignment: CDR1 SGHKS and CDR2 YYEKEE (reference sequence). V shed 4 bases, J shed 4 bases, and the junction held 7 bases outside the gene matches. CDR3 length: 15 residues. CDR3 nucleotides: TGTGCCAGCAGCCCTGACAGGGGGCGCGTCTATGGCTACACCTTC. It codes for CASSPDRGRVYGYTF.

The chain links TRBV5-4 to TRBJ2-1, with D possibly being TRBD1 (6 bases). The V gene lost 4 bases and the J gene lost 0 bases, with 11 bases spanning the gap. This CDR3 is built from 15 residues. The V gene's germline CDR1 is SGHNT and CDR2 YYREEE (reference sequence). DNA of the CDR3: TGTGCCAGCAGCGAGGACAGCCGCTCCTACAATGAGCAGTTCTTC. This codes for CASSEDSRSYNEQFF.

The genes are TRBV6-1 and TRBJ1-1, with 8 bases fitting TRBD1. V was clipped by 9 bases and J by 6 bases; unmatched bases: 6. This CDR3 spans 12 amino acids. The V gene's germline CDR1 is MNHNS and CDR2 SASEGT. CDR3 nucleotide sequence: TGTGCCAGTGGGGACAGGTGGGCTGAAGCTTTCTTT. Translation: CASGDRWAEAFF.

The sample holds one count of this clone. This chain links TRBV5-6 with TRBJ1-2; possible D gene TRBD1, 5 bases. Germline V gives CDR1 SGHDT, CDR2 YYEEEE. Trimming took off 0 bases at V and 8 bases at J, with 17 bases between the two ends. The CDR3 is 15 residues long. The CDR3 DNA follows: TGTGCCAGCAGCTTGGTCAGCAGGGATTTGGCGGGCTACACCTTC. Translating it yields CASSLVSRDLAGYTF.

The chain's CDR3 is CAWSQGAGGYTF. The CDR3 bases are TGTGCCTGGAGCCAGGGCGCCGGTGGCTACACCTTC. The chain combines TRBV30 with TRBJ1-2; D may be TRBD1 (5 bases). The V and J ends lost 3 bases and 7 bases respectively, with 12 bases between them. Looked up from germline, CDR1 is GTSNPN and CDR2 is SVGIG (reference sequence). There are 12 residues in the CDR3.

The V call is TRBV5-4, the J call TRBJ2-7; D may be TRBD1 (6 bases). The CDR3 is 14 residues long. The germline CDR1 and CDR2 sequences are SGHNT and YYREEE (reference sequence). V was clipped by 3 bases and J by 1 base, with 11 bases between them. In DNA, the CDR3 is TGTGCCAGCAGCTCGACAGGATCTTCCTACGAGCAGTACTTC. It is translated as CASSSTGSSYEQYF.

This clone was observed a single time. The V and J genes are TRBV5-1 and TRBJ1-2; the match to TRBD1 covers 8 bases. The trim removed 5 bases at V and 8 bases at J, leaving 8 bases unmatched. The germline V gene has CDR1 SGHRS and CDR2 YFSETQ. The CDR3 has 13 amino acids. The DNA of the CDR3 is TGCGCCAGCAGTTCGGGACAGGAGGTGGGCTACACCTTC. Amino acids: CASSSGQEVGYTF. The complete variable domain, with remaining parts taken from reference TRBV5-1 and TRBJ1-2, reads KAGVTQTPRYLIKTRGQQVTLSCSPISGHRSVSWYQQTPGQGLQFLFEYFSETQRNKGNFPGRFSGRQFSNSRSEMNVSTLELGDSALYLCASSSGQEVGYTFGSGTRLTVV.

J is TRBJ2-1 and V is TRBV4-1; 7 positions agree with TRBD1. CDR1 and CDR2 from the germline V gene are MGHRA and YSYEKL. The CDR3 extends over 16 amino acids. The V gene end was trimmed by 3 bases and the J gene end by 8 bases; junction bases not matched to a gene: 13. The CDR3 nucleotides are TGCGCCAGCAGCCAGACACAGGGGAGTCCTTTGGATGAGCAGTTCTTC. It specifies CASSQTQGSPLDEQFF.

The rearrangement links TRBV7-8 to TRBJ1-6, with a possible D match to TRBD1 (5 bases). Trimming took off 5 bases at V and 10 bases at J, with 18 bases between the two ends. The CDR3 runs 15 residues. CDR1 and CDR2 from the germline V gene are SGHVS and FQNEAQ. DNA of the CDR3: TGTGCCAGCAGCCCTACGGGGGATTGGAGATCACCCCTCCACTTT. Residues: CASSPTGDWRSPLHF.

The genes are TRBV27 and TRBJ1-6; D not certain. Between the trimmed V and J ends, which lost 6 bases and 10 bases, there was a span of 13 bases. Germline V CDR1 and CDR2: MNHEY, SMNVEV (reference sequence). This CDR3 is 13 amino acids long. This chain's CDR3 is CASRLNTLSPLHF. The DNA of the CDR3 is TGTGCCAGCAGGTTAAATACTCTGTCACCCCTCCACTTT.

CDR3 sequence: CASSPRFNSEKAGYEQYF. The CDR3, as DNA: TGTGCCAGCTCACCACGCTTCAACAGCGAGAAGGCGGGATACGAGCAGTACTTC. The chain couples TRBV18 to TRBJ2-7; TRBD2 might be the D (6 bases). With 1 base removed from V and 4 bases from J, the gap between germline ends came to 23 bases. This CDR3 comprises 18 residues. Germline-derived CDR1 and CDR2 are KGHSH and LQKENI.

This rearrangement joins TRBV6-1 to TRBJ2-7; D could derive from TRBD1 or TRBD2 (6 bases each). Germline loops: CDR1 MNHNS, CDR2 SASEGT. Trimming pared 1 base from V and 4 bases from J, leaving 17 bases between. This CDR3 has 16 amino acids. This CDR3 reads CASSEEARGRVYEQYF. The DNA of the CDR3 is TGTGCCAGCAGTGAAGAGGCCCGGGGGCGTGTGTACGAGCAGTACTTC.

The chain joins TRBV19 to TRBJ2-3; either TRBD1 or TRBD2 may fit D (5 bases each). In germline, CDR1 is LNHDA, CDR2 SQIVND (reference sequence). This CDR3 comprises 15 residues. The V gene lost 3 bases and the J gene lost 4 bases, with 14 bases spanning the gap. CDR3 protein: CASSIWGTSPDTQYF. The CDR3 region has the DNA TGTGCCAGTAGTATTTGGGGGACCTCTCCAGATACGCAGTATTTT.

The chain is built from TRBV5-3 and TRBJ2-7; D remains unclear. TRBV5-3 is placed among ORFs of uncertain function. CDR3 length equals 13 residues. V lost 2 bases to trimming and J lost 3 bases, with 9 bases between them. The CDR3, as DNA: TGTGCCAGAAGCTTTTCCTACCTCTACGAGCAGTACTTC. This encodes CARSFSYLYEQYF.

The rearrangement joins TRBV5-1 to TRBJ1-3; D is unresolved. CDR1 and CDR2 (germline): SGHRS, YFSETQ. Deletions cut 4 bases from V and 2 bases from J, with 10 bases between. This CDR3 is 14 amino acids long. DNA of the CDR3: TGCGCCAGCAGCCCCGGTCGGGCTGGAAACACCATATATTTT. This codes for CASSPGRAGNTIYF.

The V and J genes are TRBV5-8 and TRBJ1-5; unclear D gene. The CDR3 contains 16 residues. Germline V gives CDR1 SGHTS, CDR2 YDEGEE. V gave up 0 bases and J gave up 3 bases, with 13 bases separating them. CDR3 nucleotide sequence: TGTGCCAGCAGCTTGGGGGCAGGAGTGGCCAATCAGCCCCAGCATTTT. Encoded protein: CASSLGAGVANQPQHF.

This clone was seen a single time. Here the CDR3 DNA reads TGTGCCAGCAGTGAAGGAGCGGGCACAGATACGCAGTATTTT. Its protein product is CASSEGAGTDTQYF. The J gene is TRBJ2-3, the V gene TRBV25-1; a weak D match, TRBD2 (5 bases). Trimming removed 2 bases at V and 1 base at J, with 7 bases between. CDR3 length: 14 amino acids. Germline V gene data show CDR1 as MGHDK and CDR2 as SYGVNS.